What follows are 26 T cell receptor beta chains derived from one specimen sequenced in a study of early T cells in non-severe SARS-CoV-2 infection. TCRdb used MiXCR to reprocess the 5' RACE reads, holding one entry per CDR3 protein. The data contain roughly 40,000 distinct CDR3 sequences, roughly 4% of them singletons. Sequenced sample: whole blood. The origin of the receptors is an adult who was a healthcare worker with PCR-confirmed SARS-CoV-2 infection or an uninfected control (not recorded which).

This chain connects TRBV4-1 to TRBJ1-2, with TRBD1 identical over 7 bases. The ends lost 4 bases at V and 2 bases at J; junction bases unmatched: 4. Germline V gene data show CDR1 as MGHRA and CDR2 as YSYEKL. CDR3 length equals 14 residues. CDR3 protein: CASSPSQGNYGYTF. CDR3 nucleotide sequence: TGCGCCAGCAGCCCCTCACAGGGGAACTATGGCTACACCTTC.

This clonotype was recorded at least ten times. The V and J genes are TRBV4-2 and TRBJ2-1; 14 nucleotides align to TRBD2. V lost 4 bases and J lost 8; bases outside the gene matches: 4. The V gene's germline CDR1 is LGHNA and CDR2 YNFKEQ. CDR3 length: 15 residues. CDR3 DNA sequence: TGTGCCAGCAGCCCCCGACTAGCGGGGGGGGATGAGCAGTTCTTC. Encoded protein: CASSPRLAGGDEQFF.

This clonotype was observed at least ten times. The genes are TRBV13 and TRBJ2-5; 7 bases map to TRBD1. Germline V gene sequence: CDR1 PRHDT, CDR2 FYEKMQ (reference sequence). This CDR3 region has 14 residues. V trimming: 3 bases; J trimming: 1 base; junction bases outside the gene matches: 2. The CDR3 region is CASSLGQLQETQYF. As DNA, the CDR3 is TGTGCCAGCAGCTTGGGACAGCTCCAAGAGACCCAGTACTTC.

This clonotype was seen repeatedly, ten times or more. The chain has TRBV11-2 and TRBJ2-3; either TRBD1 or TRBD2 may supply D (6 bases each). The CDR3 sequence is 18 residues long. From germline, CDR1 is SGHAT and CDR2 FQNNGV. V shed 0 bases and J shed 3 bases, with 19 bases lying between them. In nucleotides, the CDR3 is TGTGCCAGCAGCTTAGATGCGAGGGGGGCAGGGTTGACAGATACGCAGTATTTT. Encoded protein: CASSLDARGAGLTDTQYF.

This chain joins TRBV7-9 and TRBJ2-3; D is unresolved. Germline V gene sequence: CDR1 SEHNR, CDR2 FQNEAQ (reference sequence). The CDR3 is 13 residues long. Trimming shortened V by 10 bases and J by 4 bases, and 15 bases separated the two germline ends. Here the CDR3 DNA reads TGTGCCACACGCACCGATTGGCCAGATACGCAGTATTTT. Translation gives CATRTDWPDTQYF.

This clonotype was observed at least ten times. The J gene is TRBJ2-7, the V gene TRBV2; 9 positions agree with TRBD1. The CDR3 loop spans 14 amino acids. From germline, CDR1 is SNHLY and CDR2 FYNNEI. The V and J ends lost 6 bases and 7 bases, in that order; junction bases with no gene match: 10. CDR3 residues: CASRTDRGLGEQYF. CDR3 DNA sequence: TGTGCCAGCAGGACGGACAGGGGCTTGGGTGAGCAGTACTTC.

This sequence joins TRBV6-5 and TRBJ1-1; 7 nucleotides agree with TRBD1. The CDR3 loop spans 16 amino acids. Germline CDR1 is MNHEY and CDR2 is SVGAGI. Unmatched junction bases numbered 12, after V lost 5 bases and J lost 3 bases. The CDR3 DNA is TGTGCCAGCAGTCCCGGACAGGTGTTAGGGCACACTGAAGCTTTCTTT. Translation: CASSPGQVLGHTEAFF.

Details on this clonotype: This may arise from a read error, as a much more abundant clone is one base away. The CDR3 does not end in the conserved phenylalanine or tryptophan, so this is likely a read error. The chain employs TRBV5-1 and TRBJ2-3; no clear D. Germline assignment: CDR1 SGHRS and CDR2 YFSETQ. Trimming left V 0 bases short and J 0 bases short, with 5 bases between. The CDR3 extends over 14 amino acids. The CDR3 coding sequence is TGCGCCAGCAGCTTGGGGACGAGCACAGATACGCAGTATTAT. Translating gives CASSLGTSTDTQYY.

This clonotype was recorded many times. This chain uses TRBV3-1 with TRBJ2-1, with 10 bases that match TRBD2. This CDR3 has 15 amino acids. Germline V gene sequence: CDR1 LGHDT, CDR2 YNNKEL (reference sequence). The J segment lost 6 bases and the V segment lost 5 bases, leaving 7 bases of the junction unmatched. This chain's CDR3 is CASSYGLAVTNEQFF. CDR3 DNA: TGTGCCAGCAGCTATGGACTAGCGGTGACCAATGAGCAGTTCTTC.

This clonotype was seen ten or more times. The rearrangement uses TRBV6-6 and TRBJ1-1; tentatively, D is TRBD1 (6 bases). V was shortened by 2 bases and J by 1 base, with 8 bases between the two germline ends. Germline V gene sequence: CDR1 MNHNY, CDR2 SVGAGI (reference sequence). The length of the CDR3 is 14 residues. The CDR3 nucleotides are TGTGCCAGCAGTTACGTGGGGGCGAACACTGAAGCTTTCTTT. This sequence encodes CASSYVGANTEAFF.

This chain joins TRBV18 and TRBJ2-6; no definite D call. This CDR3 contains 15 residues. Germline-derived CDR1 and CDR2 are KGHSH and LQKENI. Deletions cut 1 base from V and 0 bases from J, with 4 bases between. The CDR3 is CASSPQNSGANVLTF. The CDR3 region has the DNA TGTGCCAGCTCACCACAGAACTCTGGGGCCAACGTCCTGACTTTC.

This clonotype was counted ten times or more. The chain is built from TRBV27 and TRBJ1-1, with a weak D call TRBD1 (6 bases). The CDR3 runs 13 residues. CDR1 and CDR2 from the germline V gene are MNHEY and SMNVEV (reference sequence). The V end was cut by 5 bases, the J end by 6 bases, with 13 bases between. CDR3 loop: CASSQLDSAEAFF. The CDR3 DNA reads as TGTGCCAGCAGTCAACTGGACAGTGCTGAAGCTTTCTTT.

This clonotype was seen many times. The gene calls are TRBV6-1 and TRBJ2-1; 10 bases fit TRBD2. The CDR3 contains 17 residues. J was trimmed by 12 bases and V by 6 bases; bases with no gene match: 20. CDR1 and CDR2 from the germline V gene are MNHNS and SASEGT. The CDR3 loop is CASSYPWASGGRTRQFF. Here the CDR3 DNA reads TGTGCCAGCAGCTACCCGTGGGCTAGCGGGGGCAGAACTCGGCAGTTCTTC.

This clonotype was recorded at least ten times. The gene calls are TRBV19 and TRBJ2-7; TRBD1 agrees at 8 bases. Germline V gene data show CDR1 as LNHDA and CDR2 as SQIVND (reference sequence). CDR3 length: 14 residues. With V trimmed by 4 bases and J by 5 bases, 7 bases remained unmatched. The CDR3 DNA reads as TGTGCCAGTAGTAGCGGACAGGGCGGTAACGAGCAGTACTTC. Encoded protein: CASSSGQGGNEQYF.

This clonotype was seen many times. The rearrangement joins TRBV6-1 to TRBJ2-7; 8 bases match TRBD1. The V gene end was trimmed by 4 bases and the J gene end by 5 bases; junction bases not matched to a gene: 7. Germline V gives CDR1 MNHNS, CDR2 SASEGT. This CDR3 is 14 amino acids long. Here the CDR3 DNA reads TGTGCCAGCAGTGCTCGGACAGGGCCCCACGAGCAGTACTTC. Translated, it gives CASSARTGPHEQYF.

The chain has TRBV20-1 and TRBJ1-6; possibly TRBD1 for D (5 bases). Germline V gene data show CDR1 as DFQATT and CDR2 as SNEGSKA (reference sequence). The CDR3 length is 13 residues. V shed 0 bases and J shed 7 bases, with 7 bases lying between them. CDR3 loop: CSAREQVNSPLHF. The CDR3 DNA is TGCAGTGCTAGAGAACAGGTCAATTCACCCCTCCACTTT.

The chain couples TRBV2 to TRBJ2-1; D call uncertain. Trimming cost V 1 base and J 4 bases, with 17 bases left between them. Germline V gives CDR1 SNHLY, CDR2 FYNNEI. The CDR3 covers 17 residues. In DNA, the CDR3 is TGTGCCAGCAGTGAAGGTGCAATAGGTGTCGGGTACAATGAGCAGTTCTTC. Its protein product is CASSEGAIGVGYNEQFF.

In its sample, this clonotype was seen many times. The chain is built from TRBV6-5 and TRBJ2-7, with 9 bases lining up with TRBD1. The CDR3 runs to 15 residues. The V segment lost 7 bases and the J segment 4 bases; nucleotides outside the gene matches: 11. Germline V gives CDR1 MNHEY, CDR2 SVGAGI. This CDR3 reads CASKVLGQGKYEQYF. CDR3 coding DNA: TGTGCCAGCAAAGTTTTGGGACAGGGTAAATACGAGCAGTACTTC.

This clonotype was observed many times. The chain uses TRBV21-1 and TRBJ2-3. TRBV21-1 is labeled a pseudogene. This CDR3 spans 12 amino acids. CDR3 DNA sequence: TGTCCACAAGGAGATAGCACAGATACGCAGTATTTT. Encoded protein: CPQGDSTDTQYF.

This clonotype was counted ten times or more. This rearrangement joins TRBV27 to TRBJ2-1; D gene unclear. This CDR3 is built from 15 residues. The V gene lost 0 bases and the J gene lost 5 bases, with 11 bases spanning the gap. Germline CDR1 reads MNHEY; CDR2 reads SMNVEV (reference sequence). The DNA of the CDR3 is TGTGCCAGCAGTTTATCGGCAACTGAGAACAATGAGCAGTTCTTC. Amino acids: CASSLSATENNEQFF.

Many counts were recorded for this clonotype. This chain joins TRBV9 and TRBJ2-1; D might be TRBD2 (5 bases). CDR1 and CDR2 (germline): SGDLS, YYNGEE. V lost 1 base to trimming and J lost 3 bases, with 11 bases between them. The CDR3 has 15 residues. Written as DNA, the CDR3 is TGTGCCAGCAGCGTAACCCTAGCCGGCTACAATGAGCAGTTCTTC. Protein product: CASSVTLAGYNEQFF.

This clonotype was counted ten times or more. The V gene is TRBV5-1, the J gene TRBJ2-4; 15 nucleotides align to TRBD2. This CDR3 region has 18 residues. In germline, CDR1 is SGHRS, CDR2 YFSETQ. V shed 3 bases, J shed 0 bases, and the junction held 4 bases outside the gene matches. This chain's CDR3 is CASSSGLAGGLAKNIQYF. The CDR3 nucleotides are TGCGCCAGCAGCTCAGGACTAGCGGGAGGGCTAGCCAAAAACATTCAGTACTTC.

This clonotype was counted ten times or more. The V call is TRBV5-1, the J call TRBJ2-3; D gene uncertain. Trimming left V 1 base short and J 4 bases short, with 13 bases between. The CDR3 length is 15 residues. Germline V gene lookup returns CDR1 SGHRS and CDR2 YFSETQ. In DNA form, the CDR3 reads TGCGCCAGCAGCTTGAGCGCAGCCGCCGCAGATACGCAGTATTTT. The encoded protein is CASSLSAAAADTQYF.

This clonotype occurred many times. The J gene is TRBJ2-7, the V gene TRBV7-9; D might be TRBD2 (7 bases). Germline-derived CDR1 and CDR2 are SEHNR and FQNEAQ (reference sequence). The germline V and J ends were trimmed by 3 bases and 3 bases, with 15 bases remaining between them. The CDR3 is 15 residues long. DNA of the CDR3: TGTGCCAGCAGCTTGGGGCGGGGGCCCTTCTACGAGCAGTACTTC. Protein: CASSLGRGPFYEQYF.

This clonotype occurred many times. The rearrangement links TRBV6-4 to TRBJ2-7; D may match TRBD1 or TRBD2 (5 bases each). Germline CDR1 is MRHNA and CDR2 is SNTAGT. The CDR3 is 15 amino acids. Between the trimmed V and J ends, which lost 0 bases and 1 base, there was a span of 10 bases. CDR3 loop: CASSDSSGGSYEQYF. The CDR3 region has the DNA TGTGCCAGCAGTGACTCGAGTGGGGGTTCCTACGAGCAGTACTTC.

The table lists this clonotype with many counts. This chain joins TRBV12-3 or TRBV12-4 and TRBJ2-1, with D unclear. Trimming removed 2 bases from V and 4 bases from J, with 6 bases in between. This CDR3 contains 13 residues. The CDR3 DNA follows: TGTGCCAGCAGTTTAAAAGCGTACAATGAGCAGTTCTTC. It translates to CASSLKAYNEQFF.